One and the same sample provided the 17 T cell receptor beta chains below, sequenced in a study of identical twins. MiXCR, run by TCRdb on the 5' RACE reads, gives a single entry per CDR3 protein. The profile shows 550,000 to 700,000 distinct CDR3 sequences, more than 9% of them singletons. Separately, the same data were catalogued under a study of yellow fever vaccine responses in identical twins.

What was sequenced was PBMCs. The receptors here all came from a woman between 18 and 30 years old in good health.

There are a few counts of this clonotype. The chain has TRBV6-1 and TRBJ1-1, with 7 bases that match TRBD1. The V and J ends lost 8 bases and 5 bases, in that order; junction bases with no gene match: 8. The length of the CDR3 is 13 residues. The germline CDR1 and CDR2 sequences are MNHNS and SASEGT. The CDR3 DNA sequence: TGTGCCAGCGGCTCGAGGGGGCAAACTGAAGCTTTCTTT. Protein sequence: CASGSRGQTEAFF.

This clonotype was seen repeatedly, ten times or more. V and J are TRBV5-6 and TRBJ2-1; D possibly uses TRBD1 or TRBD2 (6 bases each). CDR1 and CDR2 (germline): SGHDT, YYEEEE. The CDR3 sequence is 16 residues long. The V end lost 1 base, the J end lost 7 bases, and 18 bases lay between the germline ends. CDR3 residues: CASSLLRGQLKNEQFF. The DNA for the CDR3 is TGTGCCAGCAGCTTGTTACGGGGGCAATTAAAAAATGAGCAGTTCTTC.

This clonotype has more than one count but fewer than ten. This chain connects TRBV5-5 to TRBJ2-5; D may correspond to TRBD1 or TRBD2 (5 bases each). The CDR3 loop spans 15 amino acids. CDR1 and CDR2 (germline): SGHKS, YYEKEE (reference sequence). V lost 6 bases and J 1 base, leaving 16 bases between the germline ends. The CDR3 sequence is CASTPGTQIQETQYF. The CDR3 DNA follows: TGTGCCAGCACCCCCGGGACGCAGATCCAAGAGACCCAGTACTTC. Full variable domain (outside the CDR3, taken from reference TRBV5-5 and TRBJ2-5): DAGVTQSPTHLIKTRGQQVTLRCSPISGHKSVSWYQQVLGQGPQFIFQYYEKEERGRGNFPDRFSARQFPNYSSELNVNALLLGDSALYLCASTPGTQIQETQYFGPGTRLLVL.

This clonotype occurred a few times. The chain links TRBV12-3 or TRBV12-4 to TRBJ2-1; the D is unclear. V shed 8 bases and J shed 9 bases, with 8 bases lying between them. CDR3 size: 10 residues. The CDR3 region has the DNA TGTGCCAGCGGGCTGCTTGAGCAGTTCTTC. Amino acid sequence: CASGLLEQFF.

V and J are TRBV30 and TRBJ2-7, with 10 bases lining up with TRBD2. J lost 2 bases, V lost 5 bases, and 9 bases had no gene match. The germline gives CDR1 GTSNPN, CDR2 SVGIG (reference sequence). This CDR3 is built from 15 residues. CDR3 nucleotide sequence: TGTGCCTGGGGAAGGACTAGCGGTTATCCCTACGAGCAGTACTTC. Translating it yields CAWGRTSGYPYEQYF.

This clonotype has ten or more counts. The chain has TRBV7-8 and TRBJ2-1; TRBD2 aligns across 9 bases. The length of the CDR3 is 13 residues. Germline V gene lookup returns CDR1 SGHVS and CDR2 FQNEAQ. The V segment lost 4 bases and the J segment 9 bases; nucleotides outside the gene matches: 4. The CDR3 loop reads CASSYSGSVEQFF. CDR3 DNA: TGTGCCAGCAGCTATAGCGGGAGCGTTGAGCAGTTCTTC. Filled out from reference TRBV7-8 and TRBJ2-1, the complete variable domain reads GAGVSQSPRYKVAKRGQDVALRCDPISGHVSLFWYQQALGQGPEFLTYFQNEAQLDKSGLPSDRFFAERPEGSVSTLKIQRTQQEDSAVYLCASSYSGSVEQFFGPGTRLTVL.

The chain's CDR3 is CASSLAVSGNAEGTQYF. The CDR3 DNA reads as TGTGCCAGCAGCTTGGCCGTTAGCGGGAACGCCGAGGGGACCCAGTACTTC. The genes are TRBV5-5 and TRBJ2-5; 8 nucleotides match TRBD2. The CDR3 consists of 17 residues. Germline-derived CDR1 and CDR2 are SGHKS and YYEKEE (reference sequence). The V and J ends lost 0 bases and 7 bases, in that order; junction bases with no gene match: 14.

This clonotype was found a few times. V and J are TRBV29-1 and TRBJ2-3; tentative D call: TRBD2 (6 bases). Germline CDR1 and CDR2: SQVTM and ANQGSEA. The CDR3 is 12 residues long. Between the trimmed V and J ends, which lost 3 bases and 4 bases, there was a span of 8 bases. CDR3 coding DNA: TGCAGCGTTGACGGGAGAGCAGATACGCAGTATTTT. Its translation is CSVDGRADTQYF.

The CDR3 reads CASSVAGGLASPLHF. CDR3 coding DNA: TGTGCCAGCAGCGTAGCTGGGGGGCTCGCTTCGCCCCTCCACTTT. This chain links TRBV9 with TRBJ1-6; tentatively, D is TRBD1 (6 bases). Trimming pared 0 bases from V and 13 bases from J, leaving 17 bases between. The CDR3 has 15 amino acids. Germline loops: CDR1 SGDLS, CDR2 YYNGEE.

This clonotype has at least ten counts. This chain links TRBV3-1 with TRBJ2-7; D gene ambiguous. V was pared by 1 base and J by 8 bases, with 6 bases between. CDR3 length: 11 residues. The germline gives CDR1 LGHDT, CDR2 YNNKEL (reference sequence). DNA for the CDR3: TGTGCCAGCAGCCAAGCGTCGCAGCAGTACTTC. Translating gives CASSQASQQYF.

The chain employs TRBV7-9 and TRBJ1-6; D may be TRBD1 (5 bases). Per germline, CDR1 SEHNR and CDR2 FQNEAQ (reference sequence). Trimming removed 5 bases at V and 7 bases at J, with 9 bases between. This CDR3 has 13 amino acids. This chain's CDR3 is CASSVGGNSPLHF. The CDR3 DNA is TGTGCCAGCAGCGTCGGGGGGAATTCACCCCTCCACTTT.

In its sample, this clonotype was seen a few times. This chain joins TRBV7-2 and TRBJ2-7; D call uncertain. Germline CDR1 reads SGHTA; CDR2 reads FQGNSA. V was clipped by 0 bases and J by 0 bases, with 6 bases between them. There are 14 residues in the CDR3. The CDR3 region is CASSLADLSYEQYF. The CDR3 bases are TGTGCCAGCAGCTTAGCCGACCTCTCCTACGAGCAGTACTTC.

This clonotype showed up many times. This chain connects TRBV7-9 to TRBJ1-5; D call uncertain. Per the germline V gene, CDR1 is SEHNR and CDR2 is FQNEAQ (reference sequence). Trimming cost V 2 bases and J 4 bases, with 3 bases left between them. This CDR3 contains 12 residues. The CDR3, as DNA: TGTGCCAGCAGCTTACAAAATCAGCCCCAGCATTTT. It is translated as CASSLQNQPQHF.

This chain joins TRBV5-1 and TRBJ2-1; 10 nucleotides align to TRBD1. Germline V gene sequence: CDR1 SGHRS, CDR2 YFSETQ. The CDR3 is made up of 15 amino acids. J lost 9 bases, V lost 4 bases, and 10 bases had no gene match. The CDR3 coding sequence is TGCGCCAGCAGCCCACGGACAGGGGGTTCAGTTGAGCAGTTCTTC. It encodes CASSPRTGGSVEQFF.

The V gene is TRBV27, the J gene TRBJ2-7; TRBD1 matches at 7 bases. J was trimmed by 6 bases and V by 2 bases; bases with no gene match: 4. Germline V gene data show CDR1 as MNHEY and CDR2 as SMNVEV (reference sequence). There are 13 residues in the CDR3. The CDR3 is CASSLPGGSEQYF. The CDR3, as DNA: TGTGCCAGCAGTTTACCAGGGGGATCCGAGCAGTACTTC.

J is TRBJ2-5 and V is TRBV10-3; D ambiguous. The germline CDR1 and CDR2 sequences are ENHRY and SYGVKD. This CDR3 has 15 residues. The germline V and J ends were trimmed by 0 bases and 5 bases, with 13 bases remaining between them. The CDR3 region is CAISESRALRETQYF. CDR3 coding DNA: TGTGCCATCAGTGAGTCTAGGGCCCTCCGGGAGACCCAGTACTTC.

At least ten counts were recorded for this clonotype. The rearrangement uses TRBV5-6 and TRBJ1-4; D uncertain. Between the trimmed V and J ends, which lost 4 bases and 0 bases, there was a span of 4 bases. CDR1 and CDR2 (germline): SGHDT, YYEEEE. The CDR3 contains 13 residues. CDR3 DNA: TGTGCCAGCAGCGTAACAACTAATGAAAAACTGTTTTTT. Protein product: CASSVTTNEKLFF.